A single sample gave rise to the 26 T cell receptor beta chains below, sequenced in a study of T cell responses to AZD1222 COVID-19 vaccine. The data were produced by immunoSEQ multiplex PCR, yet TCRdb's version contains in-frame clones alone and is incomplete. Here the sample spans 200,000 or so clones, under 95% being singletons. The specimen was peripheral blood, collected on day 0 of MenACWY control vaccination. These receptors were obtained from an adult in good health.

The V and J genes are TRBV30 and TRBJ1-4, with D possibly being TRBD1 (5 bases). The CDR3 is 13 amino acids. Germline V gene sequence: CDR1 GTSNPN, CDR2 SVGIG (reference sequence). V lost 1 base and J lost 7, with 10 bases in between. CDR3 sequence (DNA): TGTGCCTGGAGTGCAGGGAGGGCTGAAAAACTGTTTTTT. Translated, it gives CAWSAGRAEKLFF.

The rearrangement joins TRBV5-4 to TRBJ2-7; D gene ambiguous. This CDR3 is 13 amino acids long. Deletions cut 4 bases from V and 3 bases from J, with 11 bases between. The germline V gene has CDR1 SGHNT and CDR2 YYREEE (reference sequence). The CDR3: CASSAGPLYEQYF. CDR3 DNA: TGTGCCAGCAGCGCCGGACCGCTCTACGAGCAGTACTTC.

The V and J genes are TRBV10-3 and TRBJ1-1; TRBD1 aligns across 7 bases. Per the germline V gene, CDR1 is ENHRY and CDR2 is SYGVKD. V was clipped by 5 bases and J by 5 bases; unmatched bases: 14. The CDR3 has 16 residues. The CDR3 bases are TGTGCCATCAGTCCGGGTAGGAACAGGGGATGGACTGAAGCTTTCTTT. Its translation is CAISPGRNRGWTEAFF.

The chain links TRBV30 to TRBJ2-7; unclear D gene. This CDR3 is built from 13 residues. The germline V gene has CDR1 GTSNPN and CDR2 SVGIG (reference sequence). Trimming left V 2 bases short and J 2 bases short, with 10 bases between. CDR3 nucleotide sequence: TGTGCCTGGAGTTGGCAGGTGGCCTACGAGCAGTACTTC. It specifies CAWSWQVAYEQYF.

The chain combines TRBV9 with TRBJ1-1; D call uncertain. The ends were cut back, 1 base at V and 3 bases at J, with 13 bases in the middle. Germline values: CDR1 SGDLS, CDR2 YYNGEE. This CDR3 region has 15 residues. The CDR3 nucleotides are TGTGCCAGCAGCGTAAGCGCGGATTGGGACACTGAAGCTTTCTTT. It is translated as CASSVSADWDTEAFF. Drawing the rest from reference TRBV9 and TRBJ1-1, the complete variable domain is DSGVTQTPKHLITATGQRVTLRCSPRSGDLSVYWYQQSLDQGLQFLIQYYNGEERAKGNILERFSAQQFPDLHSELNLSSLELGDSALYFCASSVSADWDTEAFFGQGTRLTVV.

V gene TRBV5-1 combines with J gene TRBJ1-2; D is undetermined. CDR1 is SGHRS and CDR2 is YFSETQ in the germline V gene. Trimming took 2 bases from V and 0 from J, leaving 23 bases between them. The length of the CDR3 is 19 residues. CDR3 nucleotide sequence: TGCGCCAGCAGCTTAGCAGCTTGGCAGTTAGCGGGATCTAACTATGGCTACACCTTC. Translated: CASSLAAWQLAGSNYGYTF.

V usage is TRBV16 and J usage is TRBJ1-2; 7 bases are shared with TRBD1. Germline lookup yields CDR1 KGHSY and CDR2 FQNENV. CDR3 length equals 14 residues. Germline trimming cut 3 bases from V and 6 bases from J; bases unmatched to any gene: 7. The CDR3 loop reads CASSQSRGNNGYTF. The CDR3 DNA follows: TGTGCCAGCAGCCAGAGCAGGGGGAACAATGGCTACACCTTC.

The chain uses TRBV5-1 and TRBJ2-1; the D gene is possibly TRBD1 (6 bases). Germline V gene sequence: CDR1 SGHRS, CDR2 YFSETQ. This CDR3 comprises 14 residues. V lost 4 bases to trimming and J lost 4 bases, with 12 bases between them. CDR3 nucleotide sequence: TGCGCCAGCAGCCGAGGACAGACGTACAATGAGCAGTTCTTC. It codes for CASSRGQTYNEQFF.

The gene calls are TRBV18 and TRBJ2-5; perhaps D is TRBD1 or TRBD2 (5 bases each). CDR3 length equals 15 residues. The V gene's germline CDR1 is KGHSH and CDR2 LQKENI. With 2 bases removed from V and 4 bases from J, the gap between germline ends came to 14 bases. CDR3 in DNA: TGTGCCAGCTCACCAAGACCGCCAGGGACAGAGACCCAGTACTTC. It encodes CASSPRPPGTETQYF.

This chain connects TRBV2 to TRBJ2-7, with TRBD1 matching 9 bases. V gave up 7 bases and J gave up 5 bases; unmatched junction bases: 15. Looked up from germline, CDR1 is SNHLY and CDR2 is FYNNEI. The CDR3 length is 16 residues. The DNA of the CDR3 is TGTGCCAGCAAATGGGGTTTAACGGGACAGGGAAACGAGCAGTACTTC. Protein product: CASKWGLTGQGNEQYF.

This clone was seen just once. The chain employs TRBV5-8 and TRBJ2-5; D gene uncertain. V was shortened by 4 bases and J by 7 bases, with 20 bases between the two germline ends. This CDR3 is built from 15 residues. Germline CDR1 is SGHTS and CDR2 is YDEGEE. CDR3 loop: CASSTGWAAPATQYF. CDR3 nucleotide sequence: TGTGCCAGCAGCACCGGATGGGCCGCACCAGCGACCCAGTACTTC. Supplemented by reference TRBV5-8 and TRBJ2-5, the full variable domain reads EAGVTQSPTHLIKTRGQQATLRCSPISGHTSVYWYQQALGLGLQFLLWYDEGEERNRGNFPPRFSGRQFPNYSSELNVNALELEDSALYLCASSTGWAAPATQYFGPGTRLLVL.

This rearrangement joins TRBV20-1 to TRBJ1-1; 7 positions match TRBD1. The ends lost 0 bases at V and 10 bases at J; junction bases unmatched: 2. The CDR3 totals 11 residues. CDR1 is DFQATT and CDR2 is SNEGSKA in the germline V gene (reference sequence). CDR3 loop: CSARETGRAFF. CDR3 bases: TGCAGTGCTAGAGAGACAGGGAGAGCTTTCTTT.

This CDR3 is CASRRTGNNEQFF. As DNA, the CDR3 is TGTGCCAGCCGCAGGACAGGTAACAATGAGCAGTTCTTC. The chain couples TRBV6-5 to TRBJ2-1; TRBD1 agrees at 7 bases. Germline CDR1 is MNHEY and CDR2 is SVGAGI. The V and J ends lost 8 bases and 5 bases, in that order; junction bases with no gene match: 6. There are 13 residues in the CDR3.

This sequence joins TRBV29-1 and TRBJ1-2; D remains ambiguous. The V end was cut by 7 bases, the J end by 4 bases, with 13 bases between. The CDR3 covers 12 residues. In germline, CDR1 is SQVTM, CDR2 ANQGSEA. Written as DNA, the CDR3 is TGCAGCGACAAGGACGGAGCCTATGGCTACACCTTC. It yields the protein CSDKDGAYGYTF.

This clone was detected once. The chain joins TRBV5-1 to TRBJ1-3; D call uncertain. V gave up 2 bases and J gave up 4 bases, with 13 bases separating them. CDR3 length equals 15 residues. Per the germline V gene, CDR1 is SGHRS and CDR2 is YFSETQ. The CDR3 reads CASSFYAGSGNTIYF. The CDR3 DNA reads TGCGCCAGCAGCTTTTATGCGGGATCGGGAAACACCATATATTTT.

J is TRBJ1-5 and V is TRBV25-1; 8 positions match TRBD1. The CDR3 extends over 14 amino acids. Germline lookup yields CDR1 MGHDK and CDR2 SYGVNS. V trimming: 6 bases; J trimming: 2 bases; junction bases outside the gene matches: 3. The CDR3 DNA reads TGTGCCAGCAGCGGACAGGGCGGCAATCAGCCCCAGCATTTT. It translates to CASSGQGGNQPQHF.

This rearrangement joins TRBV3-1 (or the pseudogene TRBV3-2) to TRBJ2-1, with 7 bases identical to TRBD2. V lost 3 bases and J lost 11; bases outside the gene matches: 4. The CDR3 spans 12 residues. Germline CDR1 and CDR2: LGHDT and YNNKEL (reference sequence). In DNA form, the CDR3 reads TGTGCCAGCAGCCACTACGGGAGGAAGCAGTTCTTC. Encoded protein: CASSHYGRKQFF.

The chain joins TRBV7-8 to TRBJ1-3; the D is unclear. The CDR3 length is 14 residues. The germline V and J ends were trimmed by 5 bases and 0 bases, with 8 bases remaining between them. CDR1 and CDR2 (germline): SGHVS, FQNEAQ. CDR3 amino acids: CASSDSASGNTIYF. CDR3 nucleotides: TGTGCCAGCAGCGATTCGGCCTCTGGAAACACCATATATTTT.

The V gene is TRBV7-2, the J gene TRBJ2-1; TRBD1 matches 9 bases. Germline V CDR1 and CDR2: SGHTA, FQGNSA. V dropped 5 bases and J dropped 4; count of bases not matched to a gene: 9. The CDR3 contains 16 residues. The CDR3 nucleotides are TGTGCCAGCAGCGCGCGACAGGGGGATTCATACAATGAGCAGTTCTTC. Protein product: CASSARQGDSYNEQFF. The variable domain in full, with the rest retrieved from reference TRBV7-2 and TRBJ2-1, is GAGVSQSPSNKVTEKGKDVELRCDPISGHTALYWYRQSLGQGLEFLIYFQGNSAPDKSGLPSDRFSAERTGGSVSTLTIQRTQQEDSAVYLCASSARQGDSYNEQFFGPGTRLTVL.

The gene calls are TRBV5-4 and TRBJ2-7; 7 nucleotides match TRBD1. CDR1 and CDR2 from the germline V gene are SGHNT and YYREEE (reference sequence). V lost 4 bases to trimming and J lost 2 bases; unmatched junction nucleotides: 6. This CDR3 is built from 14 residues. The CDR3 nucleotides read TGTGCCAGCAGCCTACAGGGGCGTCCCTACGAGCAGTACTTC. This gives the protein CASSLQGRPYEQYF. Filled out from reference TRBV5-4 and TRBJ2-7, the complete variable domain reads ETGVTQSPTHLIKTRGQQVTLRCSSQSGHNTVSWYQQALGQGPQFIFQYYREEENGRGNFPPRFSGLQFPNYSSELNVNALELDDSALYLCASSLQGRPYEQYFGPGTRLTVT.

The chain employs TRBV5-1 and TRBJ1-3; no clear D. V lost 6 bases and J 0 bases, leaving 16 bases between the germline ends. The CDR3 sequence is 16 residues long. Germline V gives CDR1 SGHRS, CDR2 YFSETQ. The CDR3 region has the DNA TGCGCCAGCACCAACTCAGGCAGGATCTCTGGAAACACCATATATTTT. Translated, it gives CASTNSGRISGNTIYF.

The rearrangement links TRBV2 to TRBJ1-6; tentatively, D is TRBD1 (6 bases). The CDR3 length is 15 residues. CDR1 and CDR2 from the germline V gene are SNHLY and FYNNEI. Trimming took 6 bases from V and 3 from J, leaving 12 bases between them. The CDR3 loop is CASRQDSLYNSPLHF. The DNA for the CDR3 is TGTGCCAGCAGGCAGGACAGCCTCTATAATTCACCCCTCCACTTT.

The chain employs TRBV20-1 and TRBJ2-2; the match to TRBD1 covers 7 bases. Germline V CDR1 and CDR2: DFQATT, SNEGSKA (reference sequence). V shed 3 bases and J 5 bases; nucleotides not matched to a gene: 3. The CDR3 runs to 13 residues. In nucleotides, the CDR3 is TGCAGTGCTAGTAGACAGGGAACCGGGGAGCTGTTTTTT. It codes for CSASRQGTGELFF.

The genes are TRBV3-1 (or the pseudogene TRBV3-2) and TRBJ1-6; D not resolved. This CDR3 region has 13 residues. The V gene's germline CDR1 is LGHDT and CDR2 YNNKEL (reference sequence). The V gene lost 3 bases and the J gene lost 9 bases, with 9 bases spanning the gap. The CDR3 loop is CASSQRAGSPLHF. The CDR3 nucleotides are TGTGCCAGCAGCCAGAGGGCGGGTTCACCCCTCCACTTT.

The rearrangement uses TRBV5-5 and TRBJ1-2; 9 bases are shared with TRBD1. The trim removed 4 bases at V and 3 bases at J, leaving 7 bases unmatched. CDR1 and CDR2 from the germline V gene are SGHKS and YYEKEE (reference sequence). The CDR3 sequence is 15 residues long. The CDR3 reads CASSLGQGKDYGYTF. CDR3 DNA sequence: TGTGCCAGCAGCCTGGGACAGGGTAAGGACTATGGCTACACCTTC. Full variable domain (outside the CDR3, taken from reference TRBV5-5 and TRBJ1-2): DAGVTQSPTHLIKTRGQQVTLRCSPISGHKSVSWYQQVLGQGPQFIFQYYEKEERGRGNFPDRFSARQFPNYSSELNVNALLLGDSALYLCASSLGQGKDYGYTFGSGTRLTVV.

This chain joins TRBV5-1 and TRBJ2-5; D is perhaps TRBD2 (5 bases). Trimming stripped 1 base from V and 5 bases from J, with 15 bases between. Looked up from germline, CDR1 is SGHRS and CDR2 is YFSETQ. The CDR3 is made up of 15 amino acids. CDR3 protein: CASSLWGDRMETQYF. CDR3 nucleotides: TGCGCCAGCAGCTTGTGGGGAGATAGAATGGAGACCCAGTACTTC.